Listed below are T cell receptor beta chains from one sample, sequenced in a study of blood T cells in healthy people across ages. TCRdb passed the 5' RACE reads through MiXCR, listing each CDR3 protein once. The sample holds about 680,000 distinct CDR3 sequences, 49% seen once. The sequenced sample was blood. The receptors come from a woman aged 60-70 years in good health. CDR3s include the opening cysteine and the closing phenylalanine or tryptophan. D genes are given only for firm matches. Expanded clones are given a class, and other clones once, few, many or no size at all.

TRBV12-3/TRBV12-4	TRBJ2-1	TRBD1	.	CASLPTKPGQFFGEQFF	TGTGCCAGCCTCCCAACCAAACCGGGACAGTTCTTCGGCGAGCAGTTCTTC
TRBV11-3	TRBJ2-7	.	.	CASSALTGLQQYF	TGTGCCAGCAGCGCCCTGACAGGATTGCAGCAGTACTTC
TRBV6-2/TRBV6-3	TRBJ2-3	TRBD2	few	CASSPLAANLLRREDTQYF	TGTGCCAGCAGTCCCCTAGCGGCCAACCTTTTGAGAAGAGAAGATACGCAGTATTTT
TRBV5-6	TRBJ1-1	TRBD1	few	CASSSSGTGGLNTEAFF	TGTGCCAGCAGCTCATCCGGGACAGGGGGCCTGAACACTGAAGCTTTCTTT
TRBV4-3	TRBJ2-1	TRBD1	once	CASSQQQGEGEQFF	TGCGCCAGCAGCCAGCAACAGGGGGAAGGTGAGCAGTTCTTC
TRBV10-3	TRBJ2-3	TRBD2	.	CAISEASGRGRRSDTQYF	TGTGCCATCAGTGAGGCCAGCGGGAGAGGCCGTCGATCCGATACGCAGTATTTT
TRBV5-1	TRBJ2-7	.	once	CASRLRDNSHEQYF	TGCGCCAGCAGACTCCGGGACAACTCCCACGAGCAGTACTTC
TRBV29-1	TRBJ2-5	.	.	CSVEVAGNEQYF	TGCAGCGTTGAAGTGGCGGGAAATGAGCAGTACTTC
TRBV7-9	TRBJ2-7	TRBD1	.	CPSSWTDRGIYEQYF	TGTCCCAGCAGCTGGACTGACAGGGGAATCTACGAGCAGTACTTC
TRBV6-2/TRBV6-3	TRBJ2-5	.	.	CASSGVSNEQYF	TGTGCCAGCAGTGGGGTTTCGAATGAGCAGTACTTC
TRBV7-9	TRBJ2-1	.	few	CASSLAGHLIHNEQFF	TGTGCCAGCAGCTTAGCGGGCCACCTAATACACAATGAGCAGTTCTTC
TRBV5-1	TRBJ1-1	.	.	CASSLDRSPMNTETFF	TGCGCCAGCAGCTTGGACAGGTCCCCTATGAACACTGAAACTTTCTTT